The 31 T cell receptor beta chains listed next were all sequenced from one sample in a study of neurological immune-mediated disorders. MiXCR was run by TCRdb on the 5' RACE reads, yielding one entry per CDR3 protein. The sample has approximately 86,000 distinct CDR3 sequences, 2.5% to 3% seen once. Input material: PBMCs. Every receptor here comes from a woman between 25 and 40 years old with multiple sclerosis.

This clonotype was picked up many times. V and J are TRBV13 and TRBJ2-6; 9 nucleotides agree with TRBD2. CDR3 length equals 19 residues. After removal of 3 bases from V and 2 bases from J, the junction contained 11 bases not matched to a gene. Looked up from germline, CDR1 is PRHDT and CDR2 is FYEKMQ (reference sequence). For the CDR3, the DNA is TGTGCCAGCAGCTTGGTTAGTAGCGGGAGATCAACTGGGGCCAACGTCCTGACTTTC. This codes for CASSLVSSGRSTGANVLTF.

This clonotype was detected ten times or more. The V gene is TRBV5-1, the J gene TRBJ2-6, with 9 bases lining up with TRBD1. This CDR3 has 16 amino acids. The germline CDR1 and CDR2 sequences are SGHRS and YFSETQ. The V and J ends lost 3 bases and 2 bases, in that order; junction bases with no gene match: 3. CDR3 residues: CASSSTGGPGANVLTF. The CDR3 bases are TGCGCCAGCAGCTCGACAGGGGGTCCTGGGGCCAACGTCCTGACTTTC.

Ten or more counts support this clonotype. The rearrangement uses TRBV7-9 and TRBJ2-1, with 13 nucleotides matching TRBD2. This CDR3 comprises 17 residues. Losses at the gene ends were 4 bases for V and 9 bases for J; bases not matched to a gene: 12. Germline V gene data show CDR1 as SEHNR and CDR2 as FQNEAQ (reference sequence). The CDR3: CASSSTGTSGIRGEQFF. The CDR3 nucleotides are TGTGCCAGCAGCTCAACTGGGACTAGCGGGATCAGGGGTGAGCAGTTCTTC.

This clonotype came up many times. The V gene is TRBV10-3, the J gene TRBJ2-2, with unresolved D. V lost 0 bases, J lost 7 bases, and 9 bases lay in between. Germline CDR1 and CDR2: ENHRY and SYGVKD. This CDR3 is 14 amino acids long. DNA of the CDR3: TGTGCCATCAGTGAGTCGGAAGGAAACGGGGAGCTGTTTTTT. Protein product: CAISESEGNGELFF.

Concerning this clonotype: This may be a read error, as it is one base from a much larger clone. This chain joins TRBV28 and TRBJ2-5; 7 bases align to TRBD2. The CDR3 spans 11 residues. Germline loops: CDR1 MDHEN, CDR2 SYDVKM. The DNA for the CDR3 is TGTGACAGCGCGGGGGAAGAGACCCAGTACTTC. This sequence encodes CDSAGEETQYF.

In its sample, this clonotype was seen many times. This chain connects TRBV20-1 to TRBJ2-7; 8 bases align to TRBD1. This CDR3 has 14 amino acids. The V and J ends lost 5 bases and 1 base, in that order; junction bases with no gene match: 7. CDR1 DFQATT and CDR2 SNEGSKA come from the germline V gene (reference sequence). The CDR3: CSADRTGLSYEQYF. DNA for the CDR3: TGCAGTGCTGATCGGACAGGGCTTTCCTACGAGCAGTACTTC.

This clonotype has ten or more counts. The genes are TRBV7-9 and TRBJ1-1; D is possibly TRBD1 (5 bases). Trimming took off 4 bases at V and 3 bases at J, with 18 bases between the two ends. The germline CDR1 and CDR2 sequences are SEHNR and FQNEAQ (reference sequence). This CDR3 spans 16 amino acids. The CDR3 nucleotides read TGTGCCAGCAGCTCTATGGTGGGGGGTCTGGACACTGAAGCTTTCTTT. Translated: CASSSMVGGLDTEAFF.

This clonotype was recorded many times. The chain carries TRBV28 and TRBJ2-7; TRBD2 matches 13 bases. CDR1 is MDHEN and CDR2 is SYDVKM in the germline V gene. This CDR3 region has 19 residues. V lost 7 bases to trimming and J lost 3 bases; unmatched junction nucleotides: 18. CDR3 bases: TGTGCCAGCACCCGACCCGGACTAGCGGGAGCAGATACACTCTACGAGCAGTACTTC. Amino acids: CASTRPGLAGADTLYEQYF. Drawing the rest from reference TRBV28 and TRBJ2-7, the complete variable domain is DVKVTQSSRYLVKRTGEKVFLECVQDMDHENMFWYRQDPGLGLRLIYFSYDVKMKEKGDIPEGYSVSREKKERFSLILESASTNQTSMYLCASTRPGLAGADTLYEQYFGPGTRLTVT.

This clonotype was seen repeatedly, ten times or more. The chain is built from TRBV20-1 and TRBJ2-2, with D possibly being TRBD1 or TRBD2 (5 bases each). CDR3 length: 14 amino acids. CDR1 is DFQATT, CDR2 SNEGSKA, per germline (reference sequence). Between the trimmed V and J ends, which lost 2 bases and 1 base, there was a span of 8 bases. For the CDR3, the DNA is TGCAGTGCTAGAAGGGACGGGAACACCGGGGAGCTGTTTTTT. Translation: CSARRDGNTGELFF.

The chain links TRBV7-3 to TRBJ2-3; TRBD2 agrees at 14 bases. Germline V CDR1 and CDR2: SGHTA, FQGTGA. This CDR3 has 16 residues. V lost 5 bases and J lost 4; bases outside the gene matches: 5. Here the CDR3 DNA reads TGTGCCAGCAGCCCGGGACTAGCGGGAGTGGCAGATACGCAGTATTTT. It yields the protein CASSPGLAGVADTQYF. Looking up the rest from reference TRBV7-3 and TRBJ2-3 gives the full variable domain: GAGVSQTPSNKVTEKGKYVELRCDPISGHTALYWYRQSLGQGPEFLIYFQGTGAADDSGLPNDRFFAVRPEGSVSTLKIQRTERGDSAVYLCASSPGLAGVADTQYFGPGTRLTVL.

This clonotype was recorded at least ten times. This chain connects TRBV7-2 to TRBJ1-5, with 8 bases fitting TRBD1. With V trimmed by 5 bases and J by 6 bases, 9 bases remained unmatched. This CDR3 has 15 amino acids. CDR1 SGHTA and CDR2 FQGNSA come from the germline V gene. This CDR3 is CASSPYTGGTQPQHF. The CDR3 DNA follows: TGTGCCAGCAGCCCGTATACAGGGGGGACTCAGCCCCAGCATTTT.

This clonotype was detected ten times or more. The V gene is TRBV6-6, the J gene TRBJ2-7; D not certain. Trimming shortened V by 7 bases and J by 2 bases, and 18 bases separated the two germline ends. Germline CDR1 and CDR2: MNHNY and SVGAGI (reference sequence). CDR3 length: 15 residues. CDR3 in amino acids: CASTFSQNLPYEQYF. In DNA, the CDR3 is TGTGCCAGCACTTTCTCACAGAACCTGCCCTACGAGCAGTACTTC.

This clonotype was recorded many times. The genes are TRBV10-3 and TRBJ2-2; unclear D gene. The CDR3 extends over 13 amino acids. V was shortened by 3 bases and J by 0 bases, with 2 bases between the two germline ends. Germline CDR1 reads ENHRY; CDR2 reads SYGVKD. CDR3 amino acids: CAISDPNTGELFF. In DNA form, the CDR3 reads TGTGCCATCAGTGACCCGAACACCGGGGAGCTGTTTTTT.

This clonotype has a count of ten or more. CDR3 bases: TGCAGTGCTAGAGATTCGGCTAGCGCTACCTACAATGAGCAGTTCTTC. This codes for CSARDSASATYNEQFF. The V call is TRBV20-1, the J call TRBJ2-1; D may be TRBD2 (6 bases). V was clipped by 0 bases and J by 2 bases, with 14 bases between them. This CDR3 has 16 amino acids. CDR1 and CDR2 (germline): DFQATT, SNEGSKA (reference sequence).

Ten or more counts support this clonotype. V is TRBV15 and J is TRBJ2-1; TRBD2 matches 10 bases. Germline lookup yields CDR1 LNHNV and CDR2 YYDKDF (reference sequence). The V segment lost 3 bases and the J segment 7 bases; nucleotides outside the gene matches: 6. The CDR3 is 15 amino acids. The CDR3: CATSRPSGRWNEQFF. CDR3 nucleotide sequence: TGTGCCACCAGCAGGCCTAGCGGGAGATGGAATGAGCAGTTCTTC.

In its sample, this clonotype was seen many times. This chain joins TRBV5-1 and TRBJ2-7, with 8 bases matching TRBD1. The CDR3 has 13 amino acids. Germline V lookup: CDR1 SGHRS, CDR2 YFSETQ. Trimming at V came to 4 bases and at J to 4 bases, leaving 4 bases not matched to a gene. CDR3 nucleotide sequence: TGCGCCAGCAGCGGGGGACAGGTTTACGAGCAGTACTTC. It translates to CASSGGQVYEQYF. Combining the CDR3 with reference TRBV5-1 and TRBJ2-7 gives the whole variable domain KAGVTQTPRYLIKTRGQQVTLSCSPISGHRSVSWYQQTPGQGLQFLFEYFSETQRNKGNFPGRFSGRQFSNSRSEMNVSTLELGDSALYLCASSGGQVYEQYFGPGTRLTVT.

This clonotype was recorded many times. This chain links TRBV25-1 with TRBJ2-7; D is unclear. This CDR3 contains 11 residues. CDR1 and CDR2 from the germline V gene are MGHDK and SYGVNS. The V gene lost 4 bases and the J gene lost 4 bases, with 5 bases spanning the gap. CDR3 protein: CASSGGYEQYF. CDR3 bases: TGTGCCAGCAGTGGGGGTTACGAGCAGTACTTC.

This clonotype came up many times. The chain links TRBV12-3 or TRBV12-4 to TRBJ2-1; TRBD2 matches at 12 bases. The CDR3 is 16 residues long. J was trimmed by 9 bases and V by 5 bases; bases with no gene match: 11. CDR3 region: CASSTPSGRASGEQFF. CDR3 nucleotides: TGTGCCAGCAGTACACCTAGCGGGAGGGCCTCGGGTGAGCAGTTCTTC.

This clonotype was counted at least ten times. This sequence joins TRBV7-9 and TRBJ2-5; 10 bases fit TRBD2. Trimming cost V 4 bases and J 5 bases; bases outside gene matches: 7. The CDR3 contains 15 residues. In germline, CDR1 is SEHNR, CDR2 FQNEAQ (reference sequence). CDR3 amino acids: CASSSYTSGMETQYF. In nucleotides, the CDR3 is TGTGCCAGCAGCTCATATACTAGCGGGATGGAGACCCAGTACTTC.

This clonotype was detected many times. The chain uses TRBV27 and TRBJ2-2; D is perhaps TRBD1 (6 bases). V lost 5 bases to trimming and J lost 7 bases, with 11 bases between them. This CDR3 has 13 residues. Germline V CDR1 and CDR2: MNHEY, SMNVEV (reference sequence). CDR3 amino acids: CASSPQGIGELFF. CDR3 nucleotides: TGTGCCAGCAGTCCCCAGGGGATCGGGGAGCTGTTTTTT.

This clonotype was counted at least ten times. The chain combines TRBV10-3 with TRBJ1-2; D possibly corresponds to TRBD1 (5 bases). The CDR3 is 15 residues long. V shed 10 bases and J shed 4 bases, with 22 bases lying between them. CDR1 is ENHRY and CDR2 is SYGVKD in the germline V gene. This CDR3 is CATSGTLRRSYGYTF. CDR3 bases: TGTGCCACATCCGGGACGTTAAGGAGGAGCTATGGCTACACCTTC.

This clonotype occurred many times. As DNA, the CDR3 is TGTGCCACAGAGGCAGGGGACACAGATACGCAGTATTTT. It translates to CATEAGDTDTQYF. The J gene is TRBJ2-3, the V gene TRBV15, with D possibly TRBD1 on 6 matching bases. V lost 9 bases and J lost 2, with 12 bases in between. Germline V gives CDR1 LNHNV, CDR2 YYDKDF (reference sequence). The CDR3 consists of 13 residues. Filled out from reference TRBV15 and TRBJ2-3, the complete variable domain reads DAMVIQNPRYQVTQFGKPVTLSCSQTLNHNVMYWYQQKSSQAPKLLFHYYDKDFNNEADTPDNFQSRRPNTSFCFLDIRSPGLGDTAMYLCATEAGDTDTQYFGPGTRLTVL.

This clonotype appeared many times. This chain uses TRBV29-1 with TRBJ1-3; the D is unclear. This CDR3 has 13 amino acids. Per germline, CDR1 SQVTM and CDR2 ANQGSEA. V shed 5 bases and J shed 0 bases, with 8 bases lying between them. The CDR3 loop is CSVSLSSGNTIYF. The CDR3, as DNA: TGCAGCGTTTCTCTCAGCTCTGGAAACACCATATATTTT.

This clonotype was seen ten or more times. The chain joins TRBV12-3 or TRBV12-4 to TRBJ2-6; D is possibly TRBD1 (6 bases). This CDR3 region has 16 residues. Deletions cut 5 bases from V and 2 bases from J, with 13 bases between. This CDR3 is CASSQTGFAGANVLTF. Here the CDR3 DNA reads TGTGCCAGCAGTCAAACAGGGTTTGCTGGGGCCAACGTCCTGACTTTC.

Remarks on this clonotype: This sequence may be a read error, since a much larger clone differs from it by one base. The chain couples TRBV5-5 to TRBJ1-5, with D maybe TRBD1 (6 bases). The CDR3 loop spans 15 amino acids. Germline-derived CDR1 and CDR2 are SGHKS and YYEKEE (reference sequence). The CDR3 DNA is TGTGCCAGCAGCTTGCTAGGGGGGGGCAATCAGCCCCAGAATTTT. Its translation: CASSLLGGGNQPQNF.

This clonotype was seen at least ten times. The chain combines TRBV3-1 with TRBJ2-1; TRBD2 agrees at 13 bases. V lost 4 bases to trimming and J lost 9 bases; unmatched junction nucleotides: 6. CDR1 is LGHDT and CDR2 is YNNKEL in the germline V gene (reference sequence). The CDR3 consists of 15 residues. CDR3 sequence (DNA): TGTGCCAGCAGCCGAGGACTAGCGGGAGTTTTTGAGCAGTTCTTC. Amino acids: CASSRGLAGVFEQFF.

This clonotype was counted ten times or more. The CDR3 here is CASSACPACEQYF. The CDR3 DNA reads TGTGCCAGCAGCGCCTGTCCGGCCTGCGAGCAGTACTTC. The V gene is TRBV9, the J gene TRBJ2-7; D is uncertain. The V end lost 3 bases, the J end lost 6 bases, and 13 bases lay between the germline ends. CDR3 size: 13 residues. Germline lookup yields CDR1 SGDLS and CDR2 YYNGEE.

This clonotype has a count of ten or more. The chain has TRBV7-8 and TRBJ1-5; D ambiguous. From germline, CDR1 is SGHVS and CDR2 FQNEAQ. Trimming took 5 bases from V and 7 from J, leaving 12 bases between them. CDR3 length: 13 residues. In DNA, the CDR3 is TGTGCCAGCAGCCCAAACCCAGACCAGCCCCAGCATTTT. This codes for CASSPNPDQPQHF.

This clonotype has at least ten counts. The J gene is TRBJ1-1, the V gene TRBV24-1; a weak D match, TRBD1 (5 bases). Germline V gene lookup returns CDR1 KGHDR and CDR2 SFDVKD. The V and J ends lost 3 bases and 10 bases respectively, with 11 bases between them. CDR3 length: 12 amino acids. Here the CDR3 DNA reads TGTGCCACCAGTGATCCCGACAGTCGAGCTTTCTTT. Translating gives CATSDPDSRAFF.

This clonotype was recorded many times. The chain couples TRBV4-3 to TRBJ1-2, with D uncertain. The CDR3 runs to 15 residues. The ends were cut back, 0 bases at V and 1 base at J, with 9 bases in the middle. CDR1 is LGHNA and CDR2 is YSLEER in the germline V gene. The CDR3 here is CASSQEVGINYGYTF. The CDR3 DNA follows: TGCGCCAGCAGCCAAGAGGTCGGCATTAACTATGGCTACACCTTC.

This clonotype was seen repeatedly, ten times or more. This chain joins TRBV20-1 and TRBJ2-1; TRBD2 matches at 12 bases. There are 16 residues in the CDR3. V shed 1 base, J shed 2 bases, and the junction held 3 bases outside the gene matches. CDR1 is DFQATT, CDR2 SNEGSKA, per germline (reference sequence). CDR3 region: CSARVLAGGTYNEQFF. CDR3 nucleotide sequence: TGCAGTGCTAGAGTACTAGCGGGAGGCACCTACAATGAGCAGTTCTTC.